The rows below give T cell receptor beta chains drawn from one sample of a study of blood T cell repertoires in COVID-19. The table came from immunoSEQ multiplex PCR; TCRdb's copy has only in-frame clones and leaves some out. The table has about 320,000 clones, more than 90% seen once. Sequenced input: PBMCs or T cells enriched from blood (not recorded which). The receptors derive from a woman under 40 who had been exposed to COVID-19. Both conserved end residues are part of each CDR3. D genes are given only for firm matches. Where a row states a size, it is once, few, many or the class of an expanded clone; other rows omit it.

J: TRBJ2-7; D: .; size: .; V: TRBV5-4; DNA: TGTGCCAGCAGCTTGGGAGGGATCTTTAACGAGCAGTACTTC; CDR3: CASSLGGIFNEQYF
J: TRBJ1-6; D: .; size: few; V: TRBV7-2; DNA: TGTGCCAGCAGCCCTTTTTGGGGGCCGAATTCACCCCTCCACTTT; CDR3: CASSPFWGPNSPLHF
J: TRBJ1-1; D: .; size: once; V: TRBV4-1; DNA: TGCGCCAGCAGCCCACGGCGGGGCGCAGGGACTGAAGCTTTCTTT; CDR3: CASSPRRGAGTEAFF
J: TRBJ2-1; D: TRBD2; size: .; V: TRBV3-1/TRBV3-2; DNA: TGTGCCAGCAGCCTGAGCGGGACTAGCGATTTTAATGAGCAGTTCTTC; CDR3: CASSLSGTSDFNEQFF
J: TRBJ1-1; D: TRBD1; size: .; V: TRBV6-5; DNA: TGTGCCAGCAGTTACGGGGGTACCAGGTCAGGGGGAGCTTTCTTT; CDR3: CASSYGGTRSGGAFF
J: TRBJ1-2; D: .; size: .; V: TRBV15; DNA: TGTGCCACCAGCAGACGGGACTCTGGCTACACCTTC; CDR3: CATSRRDSGYTF
J: TRBJ1-2; D: .; size: once; V: TRBV5-6; DNA: TGTGCCAGCAGCCATGGCATGACATATGGCTACACCTTC; CDR3: CASSHGMTYGYTF
J: TRBJ1-2; D: .; size: .; V: TRBV18; DNA: TGTGCCAGCTCACCCCGAGACAGAGTCTATGGCTACACCTTC; CDR3: CASSPRDRVYGYTF
J: TRBJ1-1; D: TRBD1; size: .; V: TRBV9; DNA: TGTGCCAGCAGCGTAGGGGACAGGGGGTGGGGCACTGAAGCTTTCTTT; CDR3: CASSVGDRGWGTEAFF
J: TRBJ1-3; D: .; size: .; V: TRBV10-3; DNA: TGTGCCATCTCCCCGGGGTATGGAAACACCATATATTTT; CDR3: CAISPGYGNTIYF
J: TRBJ1-2; D: .; size: once; V: TRBV29-1; DNA: TGCAGCGTATCTTTACGAGGGGGACCTAACTATGGCTACACCTTC; CDR3: CSVSLRGGPNYGYTF
J: TRBJ1-4; D: TRBD1; size: .; V: TRBV29-1; DNA: TGCAGCGTTGTTGAAGGGACAGTAGGAGAAAAACTGTTTTTT; CDR3: CSVVEGTVGEKLFF
J: TRBJ1-3; D: TRBD1; size: .; V: TRBV11-2; DNA: TGTGCCAGCAGCCACTGGTCAGCGGACAGGGGGCTCTCTGGAAACACCATATATTTT; CDR3: CASSHWSADRGLSGNTIYF
J: TRBJ2-3; D: TRBD2; size: .; V: TRBV4-3; DNA: TGCGCCAGCAGCCAAGACGGGACTAGCGGGGGGGCCCTTAGCACAGATACGCAGTATTTT; CDR3: CASSQDGTSGGALSTDTQYF
J: TRBJ2-3; D: .; size: .; V: TRBV6-2/TRBV6-3; DNA: TGTGCCAGCAGTTACTCGGCGGGCGGCGGCGATACGCAGTATTTT; CDR3: CASSYSAGGGDTQYF
J: TRBJ1-2; D: TRBD1; size: few; V: TRBV29-1; DNA: TGCAGCGTTGGGCCAACAGGGGCTACTAACTATGGCTACACCTTC; CDR3: CSVGPTGATNYGYTF
J: TRBJ2-2; D: .; size: few; V: TRBV30; DNA: TGTGCCTGGAGTAGCGGGTTTGACAAGAACACCGGGGAGCTGTTTTTT; CDR3: CAWSSGFDKNTGELFF
J: TRBJ1-1; D: TRBD1; size: .; V: TRBV6-5; DNA: TGTGCCAGCAGCCCGGGACAGGTCGGTGGGACTGAAGCTTTCTTT; CDR3: CASSPGQVGGTEAFF
J: TRBJ2-7; D: .; size: .; V: TRBV5-4; DNA: TGTGCCAGCAGAAACCGGGACAACTACGAGCAGTACTTC; CDR3: CASRNRDNYEQYF
J: TRBJ1-1; D: TRBD1; size: .; V: TRBV6-5; DNA: TGTGCCAGCCGGAGGGGACAGGGGGCGTCCGGAGCTTTCTTT; CDR3: CASRRGQGASGAFF
J: TRBJ1-6; D: TRBD1; size: .; V: TRBV6-2/TRBV6-3; DNA: TGTGCCAGCAGTCCGGGACAGGGACACTCCTATAATTCACCCCTCCACTTT; CDR3: CASSPGQGHSYNSPLHF
J: TRBJ1-5; D: .; size: .; V: TRBV5-1; DNA: TGCGCCAGCAGCTTGGACAGGGACGCGCCCCAGCATTTT; CDR3: CASSLDRDAPQHF
J: TRBJ1-1; D: .; size: .; V: TRBV6-5; DNA: TGTGCCAGCAGTTACAGCGGGGGCCAGGAGACTGAAGCTTTCTTT; CDR3: CASSYSGGQETEAFF
J: TRBJ2-3; D: .; size: .; V: TRBV9; DNA: TGTGCCAGCAGCCCGACTAGCACAGATACGCAGTATTTT; CDR3: CASSPTSTDTQYF
J: TRBJ2-7; D: TRBD1; size: .; V: TRBV6-5; DNA: TGTGCCAGCAGTTGGACGGGGACAGGGAGAAGATACGAGCAGTACTTC; CDR3: CASSWTGTGRRYEQYF
J: TRBJ2-3; D: TRBD1; size: once; V: TRBV5-6; DNA: TGTGCCAGCAGCTTACAGGGGATAACTAGCACAGATACGCAGTATTTT; CDR3: CASSLQGITSTDTQYF
J: TRBJ2-5; D: TRBD2; size: .; V: TRBV4-3; DNA: TGCGCCAGCAGCCAGGGATTTAGACTAGCGGGGGGGCATGAAGAGACCCAGTACTTC; CDR3: CASSQGFRLAGGHEETQYF
J: TRBJ2-7; D: TRBD1; size: .; V: TRBV18; DNA: TGTGCCAGCTCACCCTCCGGACAGGGAAGAGAGCAGTACTTC; CDR3: CASSPSGQGREQYF
J: TRBJ1-2; D: .; size: .; V: TRBV19; DNA: TGTGCCAGTAGTATAGAATTCCTACAGCGGGGTTCGTATGGCTACACCTTC; CDR3: CASSIEFLQRGSYGYTF
J: TRBJ1-1; D: .; size: .; V: TRBV7-6; DNA: TGTGCCAGCAGCCCCCTTGGTGGGGCAGGCACTGAAGCTTTCTTT; CDR3: CASSPLGGAGTEAFF
J: TRBJ2-1; D: .; size: .; V: TRBV12-3/TRBV12-4; DNA: TGTGCCAGCGGCTCCTCCTCCTACAATGAGCAGTTCTTC; CDR3: CASGSSSYNEQFF
J: TRBJ2-3; D: TRBD1; size: .; V: TRBV6-5; DNA: TGTGCCAGCAGTTACAGGGGGCCTCCACGAGCAGATACGCAGTATTTT; CDR3: CASSYRGPPRADTQYF
J: TRBJ1-4; D: .; size: .; V: TRBV3-1/TRBV3-2; DNA: TGTGCCAGCAGCCAGTTGAGGCGTGAAAAACTGTTTTTT; CDR3: CASSQLRREKLFF
J: TRBJ2-7; D: .; size: .; V: TRBV2; DNA: TGTGCCAGCATCGGAGACCGCGCTCGTTGGCAGTACTTC; CDR3: CASIGDRARWQYF
J: TRBJ1-6; D: .; size: .; V: TRBV12-3/TRBV12-4; DNA: TGTGCCAGCAGTACCCAGGGGAGTTCACCCCTCCACTTT; CDR3: CASSTQGSSPLHF
J: TRBJ1-1; D: TRBD1; size: .; V: TRBV5-1; DNA: TGCGCCAGCAGCTTCCGTCCAGGGGGCGACACTGAAGCTTTCTTT; CDR3: CASSFRPGGDTEAFF
J: TRBJ2-7; D: .; size: .; V: TRBV2; DNA: TGTGCCAGCAGTGAACAGGGTGGTGGCGAGCAGTACTTC; CDR3: CASSEQGGGEQYF
J: TRBJ1-2; D: TRBD1; size: .; V: TRBV4-3; DNA: TGCGCCAGCAGCCATGATACAGGGGTCGGGTATGGCTACACCTTC; CDR3: CASSHDTGVGYGYTF
J: TRBJ1-5; D: .; size: .; V: TRBV4-2; DNA: TGTGCCAGCAGCCAAGGGCTAGATAATCAGCCCCAGCATTTT; CDR3: CASSQGLDNQPQHF